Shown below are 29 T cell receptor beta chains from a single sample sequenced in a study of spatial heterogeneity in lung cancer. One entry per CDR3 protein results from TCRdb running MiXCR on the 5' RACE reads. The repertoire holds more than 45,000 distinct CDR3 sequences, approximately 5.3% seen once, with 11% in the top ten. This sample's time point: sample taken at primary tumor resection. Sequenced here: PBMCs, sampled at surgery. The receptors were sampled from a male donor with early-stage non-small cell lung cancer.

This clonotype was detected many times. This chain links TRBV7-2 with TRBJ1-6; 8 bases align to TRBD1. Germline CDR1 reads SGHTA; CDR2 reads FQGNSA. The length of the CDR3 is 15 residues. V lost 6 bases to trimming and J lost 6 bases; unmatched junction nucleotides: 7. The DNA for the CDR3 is TGTGCCAGCAGGCGGACAGGGCTTCGTAATTCACCCCTCCACTTT. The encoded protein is CASRRTGLRNSPLHF.

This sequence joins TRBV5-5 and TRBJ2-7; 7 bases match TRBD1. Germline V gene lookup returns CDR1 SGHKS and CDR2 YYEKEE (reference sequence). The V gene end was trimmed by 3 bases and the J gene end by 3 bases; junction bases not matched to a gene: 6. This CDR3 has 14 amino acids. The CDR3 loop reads CASSYGTASYEQYF. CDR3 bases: TGTGCCAGCAGCTACGGGACAGCAAGCTACGAGCAGTACTTC.

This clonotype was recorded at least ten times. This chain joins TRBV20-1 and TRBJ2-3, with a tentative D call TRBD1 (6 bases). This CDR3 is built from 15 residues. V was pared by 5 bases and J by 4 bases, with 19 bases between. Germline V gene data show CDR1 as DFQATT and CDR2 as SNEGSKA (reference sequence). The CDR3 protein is CSARGHYRAPDTQYF. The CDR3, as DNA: TGCAGTGCTCGGGGTCATTACAGGGCCCCAGATACGCAGTATTTT.

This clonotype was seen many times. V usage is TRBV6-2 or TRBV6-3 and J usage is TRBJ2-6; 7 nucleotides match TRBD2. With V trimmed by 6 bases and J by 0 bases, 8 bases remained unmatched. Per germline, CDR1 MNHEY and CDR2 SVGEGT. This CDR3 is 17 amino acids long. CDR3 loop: CASRELARRSGANVLTF. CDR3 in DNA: TGTGCCAGCAGAGAACTAGCGCGGCGCTCTGGGGCCAACGTCCTGACTTTC.

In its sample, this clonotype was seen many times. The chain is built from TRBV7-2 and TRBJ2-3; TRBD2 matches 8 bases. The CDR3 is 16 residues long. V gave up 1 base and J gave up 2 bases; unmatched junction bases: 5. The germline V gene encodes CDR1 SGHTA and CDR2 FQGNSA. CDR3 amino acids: CASSLVGTSSTDTQYF. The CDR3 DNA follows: TGTGCCAGCAGCTTAGTTGGGACTAGTTCCACAGATACGCAGTATTTT.

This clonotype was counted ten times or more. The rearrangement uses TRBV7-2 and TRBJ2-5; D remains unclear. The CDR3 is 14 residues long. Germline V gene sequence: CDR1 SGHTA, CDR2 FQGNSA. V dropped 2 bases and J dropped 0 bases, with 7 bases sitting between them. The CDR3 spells CASSLLAYQETQYF. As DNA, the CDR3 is TGTGCCAGCAGCTTACTGGCCTACCAAGAGACCCAGTACTTC.

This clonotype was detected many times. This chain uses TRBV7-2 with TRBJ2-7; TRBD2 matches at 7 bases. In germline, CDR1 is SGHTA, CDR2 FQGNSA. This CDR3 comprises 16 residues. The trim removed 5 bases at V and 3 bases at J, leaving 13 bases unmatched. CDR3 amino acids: CASSQTSGVTIYEQYF. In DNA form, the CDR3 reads TGTGCCAGCAGCCAAACAAGCGGGGTTACCATCTACGAGCAGTACTTC.

As DNA, the CDR3 is TGTGCCACCAGCCCCGCCCCCCGGGACAGCACCGTTAGGAATCAGCCCCAGCATTTT. Amino acid sequence: CATSPAPRDSTVRNQPQHF. V is TRBV24-1 and J is TRBJ1-5; 7 positions match TRBD1. CDR1 is KGHDR and CDR2 is SFDVKD in the germline V gene. The CDR3 runs 19 residues. V shed 7 bases and J 4 bases; nucleotides not matched to a gene: 21.

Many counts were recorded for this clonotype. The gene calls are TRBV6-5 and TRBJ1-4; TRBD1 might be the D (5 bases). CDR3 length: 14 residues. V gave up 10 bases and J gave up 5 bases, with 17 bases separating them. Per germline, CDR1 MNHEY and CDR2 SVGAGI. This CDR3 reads CATSRIRQNEKLFF. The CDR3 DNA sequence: TGTGCCACTTCCCGAATTCGACAGAATGAAAAACTGTTTTTT.

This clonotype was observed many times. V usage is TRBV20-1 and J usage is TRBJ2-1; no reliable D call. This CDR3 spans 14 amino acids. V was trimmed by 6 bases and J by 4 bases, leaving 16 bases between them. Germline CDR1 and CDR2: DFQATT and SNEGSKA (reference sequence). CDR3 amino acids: CSASTLSPYNEQFF. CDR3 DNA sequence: TGCAGTGCCTCGACCCTTAGCCCTTACAATGAGCAGTTCTTC.

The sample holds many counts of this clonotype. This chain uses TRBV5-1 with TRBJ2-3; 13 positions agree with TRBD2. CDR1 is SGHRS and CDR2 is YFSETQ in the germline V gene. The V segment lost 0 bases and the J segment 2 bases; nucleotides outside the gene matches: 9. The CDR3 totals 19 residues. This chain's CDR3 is CASSLGTSGSIAYTDTQYF. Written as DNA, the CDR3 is TGCGCCAGCAGCTTGGGGACTAGCGGGAGTATTGCATACACAGATACGCAGTATTTT.

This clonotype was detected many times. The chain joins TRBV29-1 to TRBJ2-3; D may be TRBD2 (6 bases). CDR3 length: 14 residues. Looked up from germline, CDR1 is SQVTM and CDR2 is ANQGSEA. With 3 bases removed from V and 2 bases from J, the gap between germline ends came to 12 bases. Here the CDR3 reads CSVEEGTATDTQYF. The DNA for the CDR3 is TGCAGCGTTGAGGAGGGAACCGCCACAGATACGCAGTATTTT.

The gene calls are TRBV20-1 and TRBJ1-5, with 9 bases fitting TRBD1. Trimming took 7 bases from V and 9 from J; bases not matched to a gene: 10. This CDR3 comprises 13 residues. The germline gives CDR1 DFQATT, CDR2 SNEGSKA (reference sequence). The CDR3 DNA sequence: TGCAGTGGTTCCTTGGACAGGGGAGGGCCCCAGCATTTT. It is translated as CSGSLDRGGPQHF.

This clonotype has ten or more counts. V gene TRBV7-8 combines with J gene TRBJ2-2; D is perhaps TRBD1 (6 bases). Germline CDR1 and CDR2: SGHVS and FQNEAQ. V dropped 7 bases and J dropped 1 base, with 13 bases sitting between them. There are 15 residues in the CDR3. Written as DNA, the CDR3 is TGTGCCAGCACCACCGACAGGAGGAACACCGGGGAGCTGTTTTTT. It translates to CASTTDRRNTGELFF.

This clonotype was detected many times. The CDR3 coding sequence is TGCAGTGCTAGAGCCCGGACTAGCGGGAGCGCAGATACGCAGTATTTT. As protein: CSARARTSGSADTQYF. This chain links TRBV20-1 with TRBJ2-3; 13 bases match TRBD2. Looked up from germline, CDR1 is DFQATT and CDR2 is SNEGSKA (reference sequence). V lost 1 base to trimming and J lost 4 bases; unmatched junction nucleotides: 5. This CDR3 contains 16 residues.

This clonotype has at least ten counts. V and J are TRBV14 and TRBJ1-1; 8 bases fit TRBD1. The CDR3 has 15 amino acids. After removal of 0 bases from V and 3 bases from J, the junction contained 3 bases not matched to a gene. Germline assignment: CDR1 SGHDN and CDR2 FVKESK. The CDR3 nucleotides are TGTGCCAGCAGCCAAGATTACAGGGGGGACACTGAAGCTTTCTTT. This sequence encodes CASSQDYRGDTEAFF. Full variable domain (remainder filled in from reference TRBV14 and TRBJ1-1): EAGVTQFPSHSVIEKGQTVTLRCDPISGHDNLYWYRRVMGKEIKFLLHFVKESKQDESGMPNNRFLAERTGGTYSTLKVQPAELEDSGVYFCASSQDYRGDTEAFFGQGTRLTVV.

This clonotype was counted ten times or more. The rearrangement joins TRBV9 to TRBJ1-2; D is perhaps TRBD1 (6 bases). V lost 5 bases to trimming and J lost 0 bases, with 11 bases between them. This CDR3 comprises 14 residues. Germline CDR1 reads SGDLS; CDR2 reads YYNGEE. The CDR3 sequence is CASSLRQANYGYTF. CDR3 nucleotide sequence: TGTGCCAGCAGTCTCCGACAGGCTAACTATGGCTACACCTTC.

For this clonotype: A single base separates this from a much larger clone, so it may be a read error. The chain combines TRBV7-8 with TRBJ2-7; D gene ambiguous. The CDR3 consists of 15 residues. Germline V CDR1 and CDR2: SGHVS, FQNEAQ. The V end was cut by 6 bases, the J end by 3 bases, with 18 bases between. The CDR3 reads CASRPSPGQYYEQYF. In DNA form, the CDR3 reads TGTGCCAGCAGGCCGAGTCCCGGGCAATACTACGAGCAGTACTTC.

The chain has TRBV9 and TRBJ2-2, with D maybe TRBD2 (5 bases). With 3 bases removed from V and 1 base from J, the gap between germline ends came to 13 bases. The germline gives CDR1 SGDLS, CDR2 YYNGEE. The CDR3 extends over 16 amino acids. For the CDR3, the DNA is TGTGCCAGCAGCGCCCCCGGCGGAGGGAACACCGGGGAGCTGTTTTTT. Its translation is CASSAPGGGNTGELFF.

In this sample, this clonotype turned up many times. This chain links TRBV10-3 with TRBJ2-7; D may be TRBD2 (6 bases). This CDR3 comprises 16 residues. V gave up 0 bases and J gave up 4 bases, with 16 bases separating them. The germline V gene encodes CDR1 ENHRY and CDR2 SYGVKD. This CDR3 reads CAISESWGEAGYEQYF. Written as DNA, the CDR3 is TGTGCCATCAGTGAGTCCTGGGGGGAGGCCGGGTACGAGCAGTACTTC.

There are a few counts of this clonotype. DNA for the CDR3: TGCAGTGCTAGAGAGAAGGGGACCGGGACTAGCGGCTACGAGCAGTACTTC. As protein: CSAREKGTGTSGYEQYF. The chain recombines TRBV20-1 with TRBJ2-7; 11 bases fit TRBD2. The CDR3 is 17 residues long. V was clipped by 0 bases and J by 3 bases; unmatched bases: 10. CDR1 is DFQATT, CDR2 SNEGSKA, per germline (reference sequence).

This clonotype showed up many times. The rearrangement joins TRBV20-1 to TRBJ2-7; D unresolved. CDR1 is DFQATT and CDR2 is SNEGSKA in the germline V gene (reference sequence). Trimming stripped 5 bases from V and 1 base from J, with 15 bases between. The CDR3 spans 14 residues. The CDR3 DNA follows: TGCAGTGCTTCCCGGGTCTCGTCTTCCTACGAGCAGTACTTC. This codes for CSASRVSSSYEQYF.

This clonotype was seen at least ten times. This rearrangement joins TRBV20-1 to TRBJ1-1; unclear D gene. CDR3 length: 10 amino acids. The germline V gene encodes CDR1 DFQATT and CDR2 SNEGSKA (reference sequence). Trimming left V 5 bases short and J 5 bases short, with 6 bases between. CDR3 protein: CSAHHTEAFF. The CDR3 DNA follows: TGCAGTGCTCACCATACTGAAGCTTTCTTT.

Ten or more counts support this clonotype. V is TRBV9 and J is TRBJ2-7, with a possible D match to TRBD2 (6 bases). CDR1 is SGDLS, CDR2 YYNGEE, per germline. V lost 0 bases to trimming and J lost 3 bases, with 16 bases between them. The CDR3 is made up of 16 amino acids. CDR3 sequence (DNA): TGTGCCAGCAGCGTAGGCGCTAGCGAGTACCTCTACGAGCAGTACTTC. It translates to CASSVGASEYLYEQYF.

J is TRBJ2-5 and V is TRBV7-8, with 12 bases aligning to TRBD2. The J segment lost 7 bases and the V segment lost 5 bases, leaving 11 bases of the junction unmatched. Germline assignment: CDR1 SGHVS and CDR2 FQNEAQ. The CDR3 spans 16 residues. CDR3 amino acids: CASSPPGLAGSGTQYF. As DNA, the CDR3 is TGTGCCAGCAGCCCTCCTGGACTAGCGGGGTCAGGGACCCAGTACTTC.

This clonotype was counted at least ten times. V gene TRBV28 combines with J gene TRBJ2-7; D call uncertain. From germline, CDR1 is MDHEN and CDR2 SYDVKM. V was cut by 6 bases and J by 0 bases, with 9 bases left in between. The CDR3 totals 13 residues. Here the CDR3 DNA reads TGTGCCAGCAGCACGGTCCCCTCCTACGAGCAGTACTTC. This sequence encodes CASSTVPSYEQYF.

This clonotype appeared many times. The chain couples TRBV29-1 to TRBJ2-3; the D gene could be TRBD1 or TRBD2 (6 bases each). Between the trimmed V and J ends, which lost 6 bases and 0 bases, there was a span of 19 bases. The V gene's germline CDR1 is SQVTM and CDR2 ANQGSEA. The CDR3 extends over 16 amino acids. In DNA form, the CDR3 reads TGCAGCGTGGAGGGGGATTGGGATGTTAGCACAGATACGCAGTATTTT. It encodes CSVEGDWDVSTDTQYF.

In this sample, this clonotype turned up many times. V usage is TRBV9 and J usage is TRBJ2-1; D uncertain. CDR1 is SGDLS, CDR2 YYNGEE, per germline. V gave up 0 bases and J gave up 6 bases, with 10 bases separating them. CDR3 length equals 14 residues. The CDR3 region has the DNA TGTGCCAGCAGCGTAGTAACTGGCGGCAATGAGCAGTTCTTC. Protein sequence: CASSVVTGGNEQFF.

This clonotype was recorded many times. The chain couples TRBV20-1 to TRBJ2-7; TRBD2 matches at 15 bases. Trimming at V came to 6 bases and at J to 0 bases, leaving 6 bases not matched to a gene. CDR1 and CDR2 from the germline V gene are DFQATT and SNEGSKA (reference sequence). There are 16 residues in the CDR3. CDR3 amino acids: CSAFPGLAGGSYEQYF. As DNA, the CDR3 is TGCAGTGCATTCCCGGGACTAGCGGGAGGCTCCTACGAGCAGTACTTC.